This is a list of T cell receptor beta chains from one sample in a study of cytomegalovirus exposure and HLA in healthy donors. Clones were read by immunoSEQ multiplex PCR, and TCRdb kept only the in-frame ones, dropping some. The sample has under 200,000 clones; about three quarters are singletons. Sequenced input: PBMCs. These receptors came from a female donor in good health and CMV-seronegative. Each CDR3 is given with its conserved first and last residue. The D gene is left open where the match is weak. Part of the rows lack a size; the others show once, few, many or a class for expanded clones.

d_gene	v_gene	j_gene	abundance	CDR3aa	CDR3nt
TRBD2	TRBV10-2	TRBJ2-5	NA	CASRDYPYQETQYF	TGTGCCAGCAGGGACTACCCGTACCAAGAGACCCAGTACTTC
NA	TRBV5-1	TRBJ1-2	NA	CASSLGPGESYGYTF	TGCGCCAGCAGCTTGGGTCCGGGGGAGAGCTATGGCTACACCTTC
NA	TRBV29-1	TRBJ1-2	NA	CSVGTSGTIFNYGYTF	TGCAGCGTTGGTACCTCCGGGACAATTTTTAACTATGGCTACACCTTC
TRBD1	TRBV10-3	TRBJ1-2	few	CAISEPRTGGASGYTF	TGTGCCATCAGTGAGCCCCGGACAGGGGGCGCATCTGGCTACACCTTC
TRBD1	TRBV5-1	TRBJ2-5	NA	CASSLWTGEETQYF	TGCGCCAGCAGCTTGTGGACAGGAGAAGAGACCCAGTACTTC
NA	TRBV5-1	TRBJ2-4	once	CASSPLAGAKNIQYF	TGCGCCAGCAGCCCGCTGGCGGGAGCCAAAAACATTCAGTACTTC
TRBD1	TRBV27	TRBJ2-7	NA	CASSLLRDRPYEQYF	TGTGCCAGCAGTTTACTTCGGGACAGACCCTACGAGCAGTACTTC
NA	TRBV6-5	TRBJ1-5	NA	CASSFKGGNQPQHF	TGTGCCAGCAGTTTTAAAGGGGGCAATCAGCCCCAGCATTTT
TRBD1	TRBV29-1	TRBJ2-7	NA	CSVGDRGLSYEQYF	TGCAGCGTGGGGGACAGGGGGCTTTCCTACGAGCAGTACTTC
NA	TRBV29-1	TRBJ1-6	NA	CSVGKGGNSPLHF	TGCAGCGTTGGTAAAGGGGGAAACTCACCCCTCCACTTT
NA	TRBV5-5	TRBJ2-5	NA	CASSLVGVQGSQETQYF	TGTGCCAGCAGCTTGGTGGGGGTGCAGGGGTCCCAAGAGACCCAGTACTTC
NA	TRBV6-6	TRBJ2-7	NA	CASSYGVGGGYEQYF	TGTGCCAGCAGTTACGGGGTGGGAGGTGGGTACGAGCAGTACTTC
NA	TRBV7-2	TRBJ2-2	once	CASSLSVSNAGELFF	TGTGCCAGCAGCTTAAGCGTTTCGAACGCCGGGGAGCTGTTTTTT
TRBD1	TRBV7-2	TRBJ1-2	NA	CASSPRTGSTNGYTF	TGTGCCAGCAGCCCAAGGACAGGGTCGACGAATGGCTACACCTTC
TRBD1	TRBV11-1	TRBJ2-3	NA	CASSSGQGIPGTDTQYF	TGTGCCAGCAGCTCGGGACAGGGGATACCTGGCACAGATACGCAGTATTTT
NA	TRBV11-1	TRBJ2-1	few	CASSPRDSLPSEQFF	TGTGCCAGCAGCCCGCGGGACAGCTTGCCCAGTGAGCAGTTCTTC
NA	TRBV4-1	TRBJ2-3	few	CASSQRGALGTDTQYF	TGCGCCAGCAGCCAACGGGGGGCGCTTGGTACAGATACGCAGTATTTT
NA	TRBV21-1	TRBJ2-1	NA	CASSPQGVAGEGYEQFF	TGTGCCAGCAGCCCCCAGGGGGTAGCGGGAGAGGGCTATGAGCAGTTCTTC
NA	TRBV9	TRBJ2-1	NA	CASSGDFTYNEQFF	TGTGCCAGCAGCGGGGACTTCACCTACAATGAGCAGTTCTTC
TRBD2	TRBV2	TRBJ2-2	few	CASKRLAGGVSTGELFF	TGTGCCAGCAAAAGACTAGCGGGGGGGGTTTCAACCGGGGAGCTGTTTTTT
TRBD2	TRBV7-3	TRBJ2-3	NA	CASSSPGLAGRTDTQYF	TGTGCCAGCAGCTCCCCAGGGCTAGCGGGGCGCACAGATACGCAGTATTTT
TRBD1	TRBV6-6	TRBJ2-7	NA	CASRNRDREGEQYF	TGTGCCAGCAGAAACCGGGACAGGGAGGGCGAGCAGTACTTC
TRBD2	TRBV27	TRBJ2-7	NA	CASSSWTSGEAYEQYF	TGTGCCAGCAGTTCCTGGACTAGCGGGGAGGCCTACGAGCAGTACTTC
TRBD1	TRBV29-1	TRBJ2-2	NA	CSVQGTRNENTGELFF	TGCAGCGTACAGGGGACCAGAAATGAGAACACCGGGGAGCTGTTTTTT
TRBD1	TRBV11-2	TRBJ1-4	NA	CASSLDRDEKLFF	TGTGCCAGCAGCTTGGACAGGGATGAAAAACTGTTTTTT
TRBD2	TRBV29-1	TRBJ2-7	NA	CSVGWSSGGEQYF	TGCAGCGTTGGTTGGTCTAGCGGGGGCGAGCAGTACTTC
NA	TRBV9	TRBJ2-7	once	CASSSRQFSYEQYF	TGTGCCAGCAGCTCCCGACAGTTCTCCTACGAGCAGTACTTC
NA	TRBV14	TRBJ2-7	once	CASSPIRVGEQYF	TGTGCCAGCAGCCCCATCAGGGTGGGCGAGCAGTACTTC
TRBD2	TRBV30	TRBJ2-5	NA	CAWNPSGGAAETQYF	TGTGCCTGGAATCCTAGCGGGGGGGCCGCAGAGACCCAGTACTTC
TRBD1	TRBV5-4	TRBJ1-2	NA	CASSFPDRGKGYTF	TGTGCCAGCAGCTTTCCCGACAGGGGTAAAGGCTACACCTTC
NA	TRBV30	TRBJ1-4	NA	CAWSVQEGFNEKLFF	TGTGCCTGGAGTGTACAGGAGGGGTTCAATGAAAAACTGTTTTTT
NA	TRBV13	TRBJ1-2	NA	CASSYFTYGYTF	TGTGCCAGCAGCTACTTCACCTATGGCTACACCTTC
NA	TRBV5-8	TRBJ1-4	NA	CASSLGWESNEKLFF	TGTGCCAGCAGCTTGGGATGGGAGTCTAATGAAAAACTGTTTTTT
NA	TRBV19	TRBJ1-2	NA	CASSSPHRPGGYTF	TGTGCCAGTAGTAGCCCCCACAGGCCGGGCGGCTACACCTTC
NA	TRBV28	TRBJ2-2	NA	CASSLTGSSTGELFF	TGTGCCAGCAGTTTAACCGGGAGTAGCACCGGGGAGCTGTTTTTT
NA	TRBV6-6	TRBJ2-7	NA	CASGDLYEQYF	TGTGCCAGCGGAGATCTCTACGAGCAGTACTTC
NA	TRBV30	TRBJ1-6	NA	CACDLTGGNSPLHF	TGTGCCTGTGACCTAACTGGCGGTAATTCACCCCTCCACTTT
TRBD1	TRBV18	TRBJ1-3	NA	CASSPGQGGGNTIYF	TGTGCCAGCTCGCCCGGACAGGGCGGCGGAAACACCATATATTTT
NA	TRBV11-2	TRBJ2-7	NA	CASSLRGTTYEQYF	TGTGCCAGCAGCTTAAGAGGAACAACCTACGAGCAGTACTTC
NA	TRBV7-9	TRBJ2-1	NA	CASSFQTPGGNEQFF	TGTGCCAGCAGCTTCCAGACCCCCGGAGGCAATGAGCAGTTCTTC
TRBD1	TRBV19	TRBJ2-2	once	CASSRPGQGLNTGELFF	TGTGCCAGTAGTCGCCCTGGACAGGGATTAAACACCGGGGAGCTGTTTTTT
NA	TRBV4-2	TRBJ2-4	NA	CASSQEAGSGRNIQYF	TGTGCCAGCAGCCAAGAGGCGGGTAGCGGTAGGAACATTCAGTACTTC
TRBD2	TRBV9	TRBJ2-3	NA	CASSVLAGTSGGGSTDTQYF	TGTGCCAGCAGCGTACTTGCCGGGACTAGCGGGGGGGGCAGCACAGATACGCAGTATTTT
TRBD1	TRBV5-6	TRBJ2-4	NA	CASSLTGQGGYIQYF	TGTGCCAGCAGCTTGACGGGACAGGGGGGATACATTCAGTACTTC
TRBD1	TRBV2	TRBJ2-3	NA	CASSGQGADTQYF	TGTGCCAGCAGTGGACAGGGGGCAGATACGCAGTATTTT
TRBD1	TRBV30	TRBJ1-2	few	CAWRRTGDYGYTF	TGTGCCTGGAGAAGGACAGGAGACTATGGCTACACCTTC
TRBD2	TRBV7-2	TRBJ2-7	NA	CASSLVGLGDEQYF	TGTGCCAGCAGCTTAGTTGGACTAGGGGACGAGCAGTACTTC
TRBD2	TRBV4-3	TRBJ2-3	NA	CASSQDTTSGGADTQYF	TGCGCCAGCAGCCAAGATACCACTAGCGGGGGGGCAGATACGCAGTATTTT
TRBD1	TRBV30	TRBJ1-2	NA	CAWSITQGAGSGYTF	TGTGCCTGGAGTATCACCCAGGGGGCCGGATCAGGCTACACCTTC
NA	TRBV7-9	TRBJ1-1	NA	CASSLKPGGGMNTEAFF	TGTGCCAGCAGCTTAAAACCCGGAGGAGGTATGAACACTGAAGCTTTCTTT
NA	TRBV2	TRBJ1-6	few	CASSGDSPLHF	TGTGCCAGCAGTGGAGATTCACCCCTCCACTTT